These 3 T cell receptor beta chains came from one sample sequenced in a study of T cells after yellow fever vaccination. One entry per CDR3 protein results from TCRdb running MiXCR on the 5' RACE reads. The table includes some 600,000 distinct CDR3 sequences, 17% detected once. Source: PBMCs, taken 5 days after the first yellow fever vaccination. These receptors were obtained from a man younger than 30 who received the YFV17D yellow fever vaccine.

V gene TRBV5-4 combines with J gene TRBJ2-1; possibly TRBD1 for D (6 bases). Germline CDR1 and CDR2: SGHNT and YYREEE (reference sequence). This CDR3 contains 13 residues. Deletions cut 4 bases from V and 8 bases from J, with 13 bases between. CDR3 bases: TGTGCCAGCAGCGACGTACAGGGAGATGAGCAGTTCTTC. It translates to CASSDVQGDEQFF.

The chain has TRBV5-1 and TRBJ1-1; perhaps TRBD1 as D (5 bases). Germline V gene lookup returns CDR1 SGHRS and CDR2 YFSETQ. CDR3 length equals 17 residues. Trimming removed 4 bases at V and 4 bases at J, with 23 bases between. The CDR3 region has the DNA TGCGCCAGCAGCATTGACAGTGGGGACCCCAGGACCACTGAAGCTTTCTTT. It specifies CASSIDSGDPRTTEAFF.

This clonotype was observed a handful of times. The V gene is TRBV30, the J gene TRBJ2-7; no definite D call. CDR3 length: 13 residues. V lost 0 bases and J 1 base, leaving 7 bases between the germline ends. The germline CDR1 and CDR2 sequences are GTSNPN and SVGIG (reference sequence). This CDR3 is CAWSVEGSYEQYF. CDR3 in DNA: TGTGCCTGGAGTGTAGAAGGTTCCTACGAGCAGTACTTC.